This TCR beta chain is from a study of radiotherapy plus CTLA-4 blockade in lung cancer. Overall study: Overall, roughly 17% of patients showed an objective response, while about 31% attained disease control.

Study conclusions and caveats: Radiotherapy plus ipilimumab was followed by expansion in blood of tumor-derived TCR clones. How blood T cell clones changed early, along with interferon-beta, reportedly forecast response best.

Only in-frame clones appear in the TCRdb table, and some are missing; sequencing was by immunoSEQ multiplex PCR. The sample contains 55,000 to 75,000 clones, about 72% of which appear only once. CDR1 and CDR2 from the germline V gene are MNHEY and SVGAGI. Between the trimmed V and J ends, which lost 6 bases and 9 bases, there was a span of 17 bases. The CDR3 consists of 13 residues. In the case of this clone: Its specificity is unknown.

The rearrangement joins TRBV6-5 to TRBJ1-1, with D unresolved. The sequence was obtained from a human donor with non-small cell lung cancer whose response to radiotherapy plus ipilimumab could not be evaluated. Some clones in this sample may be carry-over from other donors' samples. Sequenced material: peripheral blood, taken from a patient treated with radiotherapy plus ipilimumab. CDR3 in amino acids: CASRPTRVVKAFF. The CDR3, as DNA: TGTGCCAGCAGGCCCACGAGAGTGGTAAAAGCTTTCTTT.